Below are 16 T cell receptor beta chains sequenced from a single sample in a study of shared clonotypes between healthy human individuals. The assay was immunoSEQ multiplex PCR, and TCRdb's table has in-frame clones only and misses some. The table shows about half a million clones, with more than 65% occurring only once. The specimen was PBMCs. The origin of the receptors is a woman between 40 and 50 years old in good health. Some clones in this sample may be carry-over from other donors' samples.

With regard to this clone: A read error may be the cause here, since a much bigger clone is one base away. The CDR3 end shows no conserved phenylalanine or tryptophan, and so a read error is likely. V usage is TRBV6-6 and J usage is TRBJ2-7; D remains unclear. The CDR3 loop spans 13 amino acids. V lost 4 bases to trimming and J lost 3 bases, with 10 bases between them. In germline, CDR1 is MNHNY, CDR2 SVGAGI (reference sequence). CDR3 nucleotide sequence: TGTGCCAGCAGTTTGTCAACCAACTACGAGCAGTACCTC. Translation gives CASSLSTNYEQYL.

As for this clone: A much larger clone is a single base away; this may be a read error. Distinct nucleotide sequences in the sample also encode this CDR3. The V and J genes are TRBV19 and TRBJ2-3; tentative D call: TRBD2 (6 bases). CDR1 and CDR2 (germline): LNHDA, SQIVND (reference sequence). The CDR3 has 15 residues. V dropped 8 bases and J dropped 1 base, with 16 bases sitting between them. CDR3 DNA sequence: TGTGCCAGTTCCTTCGGGGGAGGCGGCACAGATACGCAGTATTTT. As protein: CASSFGGGGTDTQYF.

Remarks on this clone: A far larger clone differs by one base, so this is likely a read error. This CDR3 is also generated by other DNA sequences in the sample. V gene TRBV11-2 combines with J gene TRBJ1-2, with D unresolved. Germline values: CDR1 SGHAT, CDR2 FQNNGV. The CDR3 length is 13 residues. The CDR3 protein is CASSLERGSGYTF. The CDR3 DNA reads TGTGCCAGCAGCTTAGAGAGAGGTTCGGGCTACACCTTT. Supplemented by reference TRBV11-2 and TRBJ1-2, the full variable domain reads EAGVAQSPRYKIIEKRQSVAFWCNPISGHATLYWYQQILGQGPKLLIQFQNNGVVDDSQLPKDRFSAERLKGVDSTLKIQPAKLEDSAVYLCASSLERGSGYTFGSGTRLTVV.

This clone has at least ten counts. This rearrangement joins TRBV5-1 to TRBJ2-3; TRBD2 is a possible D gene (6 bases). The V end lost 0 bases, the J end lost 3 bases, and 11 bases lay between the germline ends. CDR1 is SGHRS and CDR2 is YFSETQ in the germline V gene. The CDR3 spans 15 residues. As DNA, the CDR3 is TGCGCCAGCAGCTTGGAGTGGCGGGAAACAGATACGCAGTATTTT. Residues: CASSLEWRETDTQYF.

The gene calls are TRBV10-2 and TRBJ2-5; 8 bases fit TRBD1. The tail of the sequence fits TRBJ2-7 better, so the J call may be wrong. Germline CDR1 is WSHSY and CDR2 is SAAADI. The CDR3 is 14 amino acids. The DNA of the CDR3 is TGCGCCAGCAGGACAGGGGCTAGGTCCTACGAGCAGTACTTC. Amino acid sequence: CASRTGARSYEQYF.

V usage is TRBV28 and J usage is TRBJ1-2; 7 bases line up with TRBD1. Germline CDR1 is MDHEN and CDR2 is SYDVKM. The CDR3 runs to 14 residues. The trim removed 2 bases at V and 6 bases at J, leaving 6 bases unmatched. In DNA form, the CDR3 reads TGTGCCAGCAGTTTACTAGGGGGCGCTAATGGCTACACCTTC. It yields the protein CASSLLGGANGYTF.

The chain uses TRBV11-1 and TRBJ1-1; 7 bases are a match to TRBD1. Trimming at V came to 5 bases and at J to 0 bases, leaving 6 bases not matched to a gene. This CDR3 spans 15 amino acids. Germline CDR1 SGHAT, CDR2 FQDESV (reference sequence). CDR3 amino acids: CASSPPTGLNTEAFF. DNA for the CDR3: TGTGCCAGCAGCCCCCCGACAGGGCTGAACACTGAAGCTTTCTTT.

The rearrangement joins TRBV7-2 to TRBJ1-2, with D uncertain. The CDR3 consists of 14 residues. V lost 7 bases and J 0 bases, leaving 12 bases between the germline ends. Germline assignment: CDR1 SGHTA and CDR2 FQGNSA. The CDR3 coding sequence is TGTGCCAGCACCCCGTGGAACGCTAACTATGGCTACACCTTC. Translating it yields CASTPWNANYGYTF.

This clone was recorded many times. The CDR3 protein is CASSADGDSYNEQFF. The CDR3 nucleotides are TGTGCCAGCAGCGCCGACGGGGACTCCTACAATGAGCAGTTCTTC. The J gene is TRBJ2-1, the V gene TRBV5-5; the D gene is possibly TRBD2 (5 bases). CDR1 is SGHKS, CDR2 YYEKEE, per germline (reference sequence). The length of the CDR3 is 15 residues. Trimming cost V 4 bases and J 0 bases, with 11 bases left between them.

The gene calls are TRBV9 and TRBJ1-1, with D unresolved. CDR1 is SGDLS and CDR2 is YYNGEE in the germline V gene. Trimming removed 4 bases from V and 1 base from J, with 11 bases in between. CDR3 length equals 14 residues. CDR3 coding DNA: TGTGCCAGCAGCCCCGGAAGAAGGAACACTGAAGCTTTCTTT. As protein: CASSPGRRNTEAFF.

CDR3 coding DNA: TGTGCCAGCTTGACCGCGAGCTCCTACGAGCAGTACTTC. This sequence encodes CASLTASSYEQYF. The genes are TRBV2 and TRBJ2-7, with D uncertain. This CDR3 has 13 residues. Germline V gene sequence: CDR1 SNHLY, CDR2 FYNNEI. Trimming removed 8 bases at V and 0 bases at J, with 11 bases between.

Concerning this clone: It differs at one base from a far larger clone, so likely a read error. For the CDR3, the DNA is TGTGCCAGCCAAAGGGGTTCTACGGACGACTACACCTTC. Residues: CASQRGSTDDYTF. V and J are TRBV6-5 and TRBJ1-2, with TRBD1 as a possible D gene (5 bases). The CDR3 has 13 amino acids. From germline, CDR1 is MNHEY and CDR2 SVGAGI. Trimming took off 8 bases at V and 10 bases at J, with 20 bases between the two ends.

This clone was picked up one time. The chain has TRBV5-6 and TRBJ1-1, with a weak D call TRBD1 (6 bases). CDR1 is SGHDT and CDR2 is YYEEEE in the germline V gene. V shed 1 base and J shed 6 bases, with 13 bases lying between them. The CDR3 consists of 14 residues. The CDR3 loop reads CASSLRQEGAEAFF. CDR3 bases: TGTGCCAGCAGCTTGAGACAGGAAGGCGCTGAAGCTTTCTTT.

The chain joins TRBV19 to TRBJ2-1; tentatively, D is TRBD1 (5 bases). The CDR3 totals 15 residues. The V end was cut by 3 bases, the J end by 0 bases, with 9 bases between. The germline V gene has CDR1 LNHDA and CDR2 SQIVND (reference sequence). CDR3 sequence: CASSIGHFSYNEQFF. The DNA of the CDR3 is TGTGCCAGTAGTATCGGACACTTCTCCTACAATGAGCAGTTCTTC.

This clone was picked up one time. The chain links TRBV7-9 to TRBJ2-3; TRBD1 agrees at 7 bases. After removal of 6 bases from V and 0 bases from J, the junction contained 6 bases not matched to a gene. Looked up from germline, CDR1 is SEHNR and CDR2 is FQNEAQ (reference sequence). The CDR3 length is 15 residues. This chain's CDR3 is CASRSGTESTDTQYF. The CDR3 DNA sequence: TGTGCCAGCAGAAGTGGGACAGAAAGCACAGATACGCAGTATTTT.

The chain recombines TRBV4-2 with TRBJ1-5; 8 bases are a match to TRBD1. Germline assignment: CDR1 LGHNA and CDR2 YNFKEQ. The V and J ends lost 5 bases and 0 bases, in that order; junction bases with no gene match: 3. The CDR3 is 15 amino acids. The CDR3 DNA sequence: TGTGCCAGCAGCGCACAGGGGGATAGCAATCAGCCCCAGCATTTT. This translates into CASSAQGDSNQPQHF.